This T cell receptor (beta chain) was retrieved from a study of shared clonotypes between healthy human individuals. The CDR3 is 16 amino acids. Germline CDR1 and CDR2: LGHNA and YSLEER. The ends lost 0 bases at V and 5 bases at J; junction bases unmatched: 8. The repertoire was sequenced with immunoSEQ multiplex PCR; TCRdb's copy has only in-frame clones and lacks some. The sample includes about 1,900,000 clones, over 85% of them seen just once. This clone has just one count. The naive CD8 fraction comprised CD45RO-negative cells positively selected for CCR7 and excluded terminally differentiated effector memory CD45RA+ cells.

The chain recombines TRBV4-3 with TRBJ2-5, with TRBD2 matching over 8 bases. Sequenced input: naive CD8+ T cells sorted from blood. The TCR sequence derives from a man in his late teens or twenties in good health. CDR3 region: CASSQERPPGGETQYF. The DNA for the CDR3 is TGCGCCAGCAGCCAAGAAAGACCCCCGGGGGGGGAGACCCAGTACTTC.